A selection of T cell receptor beta chains follows, all from one sample in a study of response to subunit inactivated influenza vaccine. TCRdb independently ran MiXCR on the RT-PCR reads; one entry per CDR3 protein. The sample consists of some 500,000 distinct CDR3 sequences, 15% to 20% of them appearing once. The sequencing used CD4+ T cells sorted from PBMCs, collected less than 30 months after vaccination. Every receptor here comes from a man between 45 and 75 years old who received an inactivated influenza vaccine. Both conserved end residues are part of each CDR3. The D gene is left open where the match is weak. Where a row states a size, it is once, few, many or the class of an expanded clone; other rows omit it.

>TRBD2|TRBV7-6|TRBJ2-5|-
CASSLLAGGRSSETQYF
TGTGCCAGCAGCTTATTAGCGGGGGGGCGGTCCTCAGAGACCCAGTACTTC
>-|TRBV29-1|TRBJ2-5|few
CSVEEQRRETQYF
TGCAGCGTTGAAGAACAGAGGCGGGAGACCCAGTACTTC
>-|TRBV9|TRBJ2-3|few
CASSEVGSGGPSTDTQYF
TGTGCCAGCAGCGAGGTGGGTAGCGGAGGCCCAAGCACAGATACGCAGTATTTT
>TRBD1|TRBV5-1|TRBJ2-1|few
CASSLRGGSSSYNEQFF
TGCGCCAGCAGCTTAAGAGGGGGCTCGAGCTCCTACAATGAGCAGTTCTTC
>-|TRBV6-2/TRBV6-3|TRBJ2-1|few
CASITTLLLSYNEQFF
TGTGCCAGCATAACGACTCTCCTTCTCTCCTACAATGAGCAGTTCTTC
>TRBD2|TRBV4-2|TRBJ2-3|few
CASSQRTSGTSTDTQYF
TGTGCCAGCAGCCAGAGGACTAGCGGAACTAGCACAGATACGCAGTATTTT
>TRBD1|TRBV28|TRBJ2-4|-
CASSLSRGLNIQYF
TGTGCCAGCAGTTTATCAAGGGGGCTGAACATTCAGTACTTC
>-|TRBV30|TRBJ1-2|-
CAWSGRGEGGYTF
TGTGCCTGGAGCGGTCGTGGGGAAGGTGGCTACACCTTC
>-|TRBV20-1|TRBJ1-2|few
CSAPLGGEGYGYTF
TGCAGTGCCCCGCTGGGGGGGGAGGGCTATGGCTACACCTTC
>-|TRBV2|TRBJ2-7|-
CASSRQSSSYEQYF
TGTGCCAGCAGCCGACAGTCCAGCTCCTACGAGCAGTACTTC
>-|TRBV7-9|TRBJ1-2|many
CASSQLTEKDGYTF
TGTGCCAGCAGCCAACTGACAGAAAAGGATGGCTACACCTTC
>-|TRBV13|TRBJ2-7|-
CASSLGLGFNEQYF
TGTGCCAGCAGCTTAGGGCTAGGATTTAACGAGCAGTACTTC
>-|TRBV6-1|TRBJ2-6|few
CARPMKSGANVLTF
TGTGCCAGGCCCATGAAGTCTGGGGCCAACGTCCTGACTTTC
>-|TRBV4-3|TRBJ2-1|-
CASSQSESSYNEQFF
TGCGCCAGCAGCCAATCAGAGAGCTCCTACAATGAGCAGTTCTTC
>-|TRBV28|TRBJ2-1|-
CASSFGMTGRGRGTYNEQFF
TGTGCCAGCAGTTTCGGGATGACAGGCAGGGGCAGGGGCACCTACAATGAGCAGTTCTTC
>-|TRBV4-2|TRBJ1-2|few
CASSQEESPTTNYGYTF
TGTGCCAGCAGCCAAGAGGAGTCACCTACAACTAACTATGGCTACACCTTC
>-|TRBV9|TRBJ1-4|-
CASGVAGGINEKLFF
TGTGCCAGCGGTGTTGCGGGGGGAATTAATGAAAAACTGTTTTTT
>-|TRBV29-1|TRBJ2-6|-
CSASFWGRGANVLTF
TGCAGTGCCAGCTTTTGGGGGCGAGGGGCCAACGTCCTGACTTTC
>-|TRBV7-7|TRBJ1-1|few
CASSTQRGTEAFF
TGTGCCAGCAGCACTCAGAGGGGGACTGAAGCTTTCTTT
>TRBD2|TRBV12-3/TRBV12-4|TRBJ2-1|-
CASAISGGNYNEQFF
TGTGCCAGCGCCATTAGCGGGGGCAACTACAATGAGCAGTTCTTC
>-|TRBV29-1|TRBJ2-5|-
CSVGRNAGTQETQYF
TGCAGCGTCGGGCGGAACGCGGGGACCCAAGAGACCCAGTACTTC
>-|TRBV7-9|TRBJ2-3|many
CASSLGESAQYF
TGTGCCAGCAGCTTAGGGGAGAGCGCGCAGTATTTT
>-|TRBV4-3|TRBJ1-6|few
CASSQDLRGSPLHF
TGCGCCAGCAGCCAAGATTTGCGCGGATCACCCCTCCACTTT
>-|TRBV29-1|TRBJ1-6|-
CSVTLGDSPLHF
TGCAGCGTCACTTTAGGGGATTCACCCCTCCACTTT
>-|TRBV30|TRBJ1-1|-
CAWRQTQNTEAFF
TGTGCCTGGAGACAAACTCAGAACACTGAAGCTTTCTTT
>-|TRBV20-1|TRBJ2-5|-
CSASLAPRETQYF
TGCAGTGCTAGCCTAGCGCCTAGGGAGACCCAGTACTTC
>TRBD1|TRBV2|TRBJ2-6|-
CASKSGQGFTPGANVLTF
TGTGCCAGCAAAAGCGGACAGGGGTTTACTCCTGGGGCCAACGTCCTGACTTTC
>TRBD2|TRBV29-1|TRBJ2-1|-
CSVSSGASSYNEQFF
TGCAGCGTTTCTAGCGGGGCGAGCTCCTACAATGAGCAGTTCTTC
>-|TRBV4-2|TRBJ2-5|-
CASSQRTEETQYF
TGTGCCAGCAGCCAACGGACAGAAGAGACCCAGTACTTC
>-|TRBV10-3|TRBJ2-7|-
CAISGYRDTYEQYF
TGTGCCATCAGTGGTTACCGGGACACTTACGAGCAGTACTTC
>TRBD1|TRBV5-1|TRBJ2-5|-
CASSLGTGEETQYF
TGCGCCAGCAGCTTGGGGACAGGGGAAGAGACCCAGTACTTC
>-|TRBV5-6|TRBJ2-1|few
CASSLADHEQFF
TGTGCCAGCAGCTTGGCTGACCATGAGCAGTTCTTC
>TRBD2|TRBV10-3|TRBJ2-7|-
CAISETGTSGNYEQYF
TGTGCCATCAGTGAAACCGGGACTAGCGGAAACTACGAGCAGTACTTC
>TRBD2|TRBV5-1|TRBJ2-1|-
CASSWTSGGIYNEQFF
TGCGCCAGCAGCTGGACTAGCGGGGGGATCTACAATGAGCAGTTCTTC
>-|TRBV3-1|TRBJ1-3|few
CASSQERLSRVPGNTIYF
TGTGCCAGCAGCCAAGAAAGACTTTCCAGGGTTCCTGGAAACACCATATATTTT
>TRBD1|TRBV20-1|TRBJ2-7|many
CSARDHVGTVYEQYF
TGCAGTGCTAGAGATCATGTGGGGACAGTCTACGAGCAGTACTTC
>-|TRBV5-1|TRBJ1-6|few
CASSLVTRNSPLHF
TGCGCCAGCAGCTTGGTGACCCGGAATTCACCCCTCCACTTT
>-|TRBV5-6|TRBJ2-5|few
CASTPSLGQETQYF
TGTGCCAGCACCCCCTCACTGGGACAAGAGACCCAGTACTTC
>-|TRBV9|TRBJ2-2|few
CASSRARVNTGELFF
TGTGCCAGCAGCCGGGCCAGGGTAAACACCGGGGAGCTGTTTTTT
>TRBD1|TRBV29-1|TRBJ1-1|-
CSVGQGAAEAFF
TGCAGCGTTGGGCAGGGGGCCGCTGAAGCTTTCTTT
>-|TRBV20-1|TRBJ2-5|few
CSARAYTARETQYF
TGCAGTGCTAGGGCATACACGGCGAGGGAGACCCAGTACTTC
>-|TRBV4-3|TRBJ2-4|few
CASSQVGGRAKNIQYF
TGCGCCAGCAGCCAAGTGGGGGGGCGAGCCAAAAACATTCAGTACTTC
>-|TRBV12-3/TRBV12-4|TRBJ1-1|-
CASSFITRGTEAFF
TGTGCCAGCAGTTTTATCACAAGGGGGACTGAAGCTTTCTTT
>TRBD1|TRBV20-1|TRBJ1-1|few
CSAATGSQAFF
TGCAGTGCCGCGACAGGGTCCCAAGCTTTCTTT
>TRBD2|TRBV20-1|TRBJ2-1|few
CSARSSGVSEQFF
TGCAGTGCTAGGTCTAGCGGGGTTTCTGAGCAGTTCTTC
>-|TRBV28|TRBJ2-1|few
CASSPPWNEQFF
TGTGCCAGCAGTCCTCCGTGGAATGAGCAGTTCTTC
>-|TRBV7-2|TRBJ2-1|-
CASSLRYQNNEQFF
TGTGCCAGCAGCTTACGGTACCAGAACAATGAGCAGTTCTTC
>TRBD2|TRBV14|TRBJ2-1|-
CASKSAGGSPLDEQFF
TGTGCCAGCAAATCAGCGGGAGGCTCCCCGCTCGATGAGCAGTTCTTC